The 18 T cell receptor beta chains reported below all come from one sample, sequenced in a study of blood T cell repertoires in COVID-19. This table comes from immunoSEQ multiplex PCR, and its TCRdb copy is limited to in-frame clones, with some not included. The data contain around 300,000 clones, 80% to 95% of them singletons. Material: PBMCs or T cells enriched from blood (not recorded which). Receptors were obtained from a woman younger than 45 who had recovered from COVID-19.

This chain connects TRBV7-8 to TRBJ1-2; tentatively, D is TRBD1 (6 bases). V lost 5 bases and J 7 bases, leaving 32 bases between the germline ends. The CDR3 totals 19 residues. Per germline, CDR1 SGHVS and CDR2 FQNEAQ. CDR3 DNA sequence: TGTGCCAGCAGCCCCCTGTACCTCAACCTGAGGGGGAGTAACGGTGGCTACACCTTC. Amino acids: CASSPLYLNLRGSNGGYTF.

The CDR3 nucleotides read TGTGCCAGCAGCTTCGTCCTGGCGGGGGGGAATGAGCAGTTCTTC. Its translation is CASSFVLAGGNEQFF. This rearrangement joins TRBV28 to TRBJ2-1; 9 bases align to TRBD2. Germline lookup yields CDR1 MDHEN and CDR2 SYDVKM. This CDR3 spans 15 amino acids. Losses at the gene ends were 6 bases for V and 7 bases for J; bases not matched to a gene: 10.

This clone was observed a few times. The rearrangement joins TRBV6-1 to TRBJ2-2; a possible D gene is TRBD1 (6 bases). Germline loops: CDR1 MNHNS, CDR2 SASEGT. Deletions cut 2 bases from V and 6 bases from J, with 10 bases between. The CDR3 consists of 14 residues. In DNA, the CDR3 is TGTGCCAGCAGTGAAAAGGGGGACGCCGGGGAGCTGTTTTTT. Translated: CASSEKGDAGELFF.

The chain is built from TRBV20-1 and TRBJ2-3; 9 nucleotides agree with TRBD2. CDR1 DFQATT and CDR2 SNEGSKA come from the germline V gene (reference sequence). The V and J ends lost 3 bases and 3 bases, in that order; junction bases with no gene match: 4. This CDR3 spans 14 amino acids. CDR3 sequence (DNA): TGCAGTGCTAGTACTAGCGGGTATACAGATACGCAGTATTTT. Residues: CSASTSGYTDTQYF.

The sample holds a few counts of this clone. The V and J genes are TRBV29-1 and TRBJ2-1; TRBD2 matches 13 bases. Germline lookup yields CDR1 SQVTM and CDR2 ANQGSEA. The junction had 8 bases not matched to a gene; V was cut back by 6 bases and J by 0 bases. CDR3 length: 17 amino acids. DNA for the CDR3: TGCAGCGTGGAGGGGACTAGCGGGATGAGCTCCTACAATGAGCAGTTCTTC. Amino acids: CSVEGTSGMSSYNEQFF.

The CDR3 here is CASSSARGAIEQYF. The CDR3 DNA follows: TGCGCCAGCAGCTCCGCCAGGGGGGCAATCGAGCAGTACTTC. This chain joins TRBV4-3 and TRBJ2-7; tentative D call: TRBD1 (7 bases). V lost 5 bases, J lost 6 bases, and 17 bases lay in between. The CDR3 length is 14 residues. CDR1 and CDR2 (germline): LGHNA, YSLEER.

The chain joins TRBV5-1 to TRBJ2-7, with 8 bases aligning to TRBD2. The CDR3 has 15 amino acids. Germline-derived CDR1 and CDR2 are SGHRS and YFSETQ. After removal of 5 bases from V and 6 bases from J, the junction contained 13 bases not matched to a gene. The CDR3 nucleotides read TGCGCCAGCAGACCGGACTCAGTGAGCGGGGGCGAGCAGTACTTC. It translates to CASRPDSVSGGEQYF.

The chain recombines TRBV9 with TRBJ2-2; perhaps TRBD2 as D (5 bases). CDR3 length equals 14 residues. Trimming pared 6 bases from V and 7 bases from J, leaving 16 bases between. Germline loops: CDR1 SGDLS, CDR2 YYNGEE. CDR3: CASKTSLAHGELFF. CDR3 in DNA: TGTGCCAGCAAAACGTCGCTAGCTCACGGGGAGCTGTTTTTT.

The V and J genes are TRBV5-1 and TRBJ2-7; 14 bases line up with TRBD2. V shed 4 bases, J shed 5 bases, and the junction held 5 bases outside the gene matches. The CDR3 runs to 15 residues. Germline V gene sequence: CDR1 SGHRS, CDR2 YFSETQ. CDR3 protein: CASSEGLAGVHEQYF. The CDR3, as DNA: TGCGCCAGCAGCGAGGGACTAGCGGGAGTGCACGAGCAGTACTTC.

This clone came up once. V gene TRBV27 combines with J gene TRBJ2-6, with D perhaps matching TRBD2 (5 bases). The germline V and J ends were trimmed by 2 bases and 0 bases, with 8 bases remaining between them. Germline V gene lookup returns CDR1 MNHEY and CDR2 SMNVEV (reference sequence). CDR3 length equals 16 residues. The DNA of the CDR3 is TGTGCCAGCAGTTTAGTAGGGAGCTCTGGGGCCAACGTCCTGACTTTC. Protein sequence: CASSLVGSSGANVLTF.

This clone was observed once. The chain employs TRBV7-9 and TRBJ2-1; possible D gene TRBD1, 6 bases. The length of the CDR3 is 16 residues. Trimming removed 0 bases from V and 1 base from J, with 10 bases in between. Germline V gene lookup returns CDR1 SEHNR and CDR2 FQNEAQ (reference sequence). CDR3 sequence: CASSLAERGSYNEQFF. In DNA form, the CDR3 reads TGTGCCAGCAGCTTAGCAGAGAGGGGGTCCTACAATGAGCAGTTCTTC.

V usage is TRBV6-2 or TRBV6-3 and J usage is TRBJ2-6; D is unclear. Trimming cost V 2 bases and J 0 bases, with 8 bases left between them. Per germline, CDR1 MNHEY and CDR2 SVGEGT. The CDR3 length is 16 residues. The CDR3 nucleotides read TGTGCCAGCAGTTACGGGCTGCTCTCTGGGGCCAACGTCCTGACTTTC. The encoded protein is CASSYGLLSGANVLTF.

The chain recombines TRBV7-8 with TRBJ2-7; D gene ambiguous. Germline assignment: CDR1 SGHVS and CDR2 FQNEAQ. The CDR3 is 14 residues long. V was trimmed by 1 base and J by 6 bases, leaving 13 bases between them. The CDR3 region is CASSLVAPAREQYF. The CDR3 DNA reads TGTGCCAGCAGCTTAGTAGCCCCAGCTCGCGAGCAGTACTTC.

This clone was recorded once. One junction end disagrees with the germline gene, perhaps due to a read error. The CDR3 protein is CASSQGLAGYNEQFF. In DNA form, the CDR3 reads TGTGCTAGCAGTCAGGGACTAGCGGGGTACAATGAGCAGTTCTTC. The chain uses TRBV7-7 and TRBJ2-1; 13 positions agree with TRBD2. Germline V gene lookup returns CDR1 SSHAT and CDR2 FNYEAQ (reference sequence). This CDR3 region has 15 residues.

The rearrangement uses TRBV2 and TRBJ2-3; TRBD1 is a possible D gene (5 bases). Germline V gene sequence: CDR1 SNHLY, CDR2 FYNNEI. The CDR3 runs 15 residues. The V end lost 6 bases, the J end lost 5 bases, and 18 bases lay between the germline ends. The CDR3 DNA is TGTGCCAGCAGCGAGGACACCCCAGCCGGAGATACGCAGTATTTT. Its translation is CASSEDTPAGDTQYF.

This chain connects TRBV6-2 or TRBV6-3 to TRBJ1-5; D ambiguous. V lost 2 bases and J lost 6, with 11 bases in between. The CDR3 covers 14 residues. Germline V gene lookup returns CDR1 MNHEY and CDR2 SVGEGT. The CDR3 spells CASSYHKAGQPQHF. The CDR3 DNA reads as TGTGCCAGCAGTTACCACAAAGCGGGTCAGCCCCAGCATTTT.

The chain is built from TRBV14 and TRBJ1-1, with D possibly being TRBD1 (6 bases). Trimming left V 4 bases short and J 5 bases short, with 14 bases between. The CDR3 extends over 14 amino acids. CDR1 and CDR2 (germline): SGHDN, FVKESK. Written as DNA, the CDR3 is TGTGCCAGCAGCCTCTACTTAGGACAGACTGAAGCTTTCTTT. Translating gives CASSLYLGQTEAFF.

The rearrangement joins TRBV27 to TRBJ2-2; 8 bases are a match to TRBD2. Looked up from germline, CDR1 is MNHEY and CDR2 is SMNVEV (reference sequence). The CDR3 contains 14 residues. The trim removed 5 bases at V and 5 bases at J, leaving 4 bases unmatched. CDR3 residues: CASSSGSHTGELFF. CDR3 nucleotide sequence: TGTGCCAGCAGTAGCGGGAGTCATACCGGGGAGCTGTTTTTT.